Given below is one T cell receptor beta chain in context. This entry is derived from a study of blood T cell repertoires in COVID-19. This CDR3 is built from 12 residues. Germline trimming cut 7 bases from V and 5 bases from J; bases unmatched to any gene: 3. How the authors handled the data: The assay estimated nucleated cells by amplifying reference gene primers. Profiling relied on immunoSEQ multiplex PCR, and the TCRdb table lists in-frame clones only, not all of them. The V and J calls and clone size are taken from that table; D and trimming were inferred from the DNA. Of 300,000 to 500,000 clones in the sample, roughly 86% were seen once. Participants were aged roughly 18 to 90 years, lived in 20 to 30 US areas, and enrolled virtually.

J is TRBJ1-1 and V is TRBV12-3 or TRBV12-4; 8 bases line up with TRBD1. The material sequenced was PBMCs or T cells enriched from blood (not recorded which). The TCR sequence derives from a woman aged 40 to 50 with acute COVID-19. The CDR3 protein is CASTWTGTEAFF. CDR3 coding DNA: TGTGCCAGCACCTGGACAGGGACTGAAGCTTTCTTT.